This T cell receptor beta chain was identified during a study of cytomegalovirus exposure and HLA in healthy donors. Overall study findings and caveats: Later analysis identified a missense DCLRE1C variant that was linked to TCR beta V- and J-gene trimming. It was reported in a later analysis that an Asian-associated ancestry cluster showed fewer N-insertions than the approximately 670-donor mean.

The PCR made use of 60 Vbeta and 13 Jbeta primers. Assay used: immunoSEQ multiplex PCR; TCRdb lists only in-frame clones, some missing. Of about 200,000 clones listed, about 80% are singletons. Note on this clone: Its antigen is undetermined.

The receptor was derived from a man aged 35 to 55 in good health and CMV-seronegative. Sequencing was done on a sample of PBMCs.

The CDR3 loop is CASKGPNQPQHF. CDR3 bases: TGCGCCAGCAAGGGGCCCAATCAGCCCCAGCATTTT. J is TRBJ1-5 and V is TRBV23-1, with TRBD1 as a possible D gene (5 bases). TRBV23-1 is treated as an ORF (open reading frame) with a function not yet certain. The CDR3 has 12 residues. V was trimmed by 7 bases and J by 3 bases, leaving 7 bases between them.